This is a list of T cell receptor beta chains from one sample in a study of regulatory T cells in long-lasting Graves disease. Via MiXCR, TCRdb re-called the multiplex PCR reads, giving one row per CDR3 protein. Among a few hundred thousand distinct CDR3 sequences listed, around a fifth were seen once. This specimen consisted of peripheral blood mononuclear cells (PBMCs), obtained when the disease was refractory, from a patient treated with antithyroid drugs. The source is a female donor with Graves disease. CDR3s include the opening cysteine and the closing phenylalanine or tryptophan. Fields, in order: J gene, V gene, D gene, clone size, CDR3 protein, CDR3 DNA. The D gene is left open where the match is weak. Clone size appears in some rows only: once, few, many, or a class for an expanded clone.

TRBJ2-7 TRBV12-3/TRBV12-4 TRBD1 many CASSLSAGTGEAYEQYF TGTGCCAGCAGTTTATCCGCCGGGACAGGGGAAGCCTACGAGCAGTACTTC
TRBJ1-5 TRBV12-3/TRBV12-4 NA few CASSLWGTTSNQPQHF TGTGCCAGCAGTTTATGGGGGACAACCAGCAATCAGCCCCAGCATTTT
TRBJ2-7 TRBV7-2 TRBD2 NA CASSLAWGGDEQYF TGTGCCAGCAGCTTAGCCTGGGGGGGGGACGAGCAGTACTTC
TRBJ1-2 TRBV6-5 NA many CASSYSTQLIYGYTF TGTGCCAGCAGTTACTCGACCCAGTTAATCTATGGCTACACCTTC
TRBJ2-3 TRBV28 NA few CASSTRLTASFTDTQYF TGTGCCAGCAGTACTCGCTTGACAGCCTCCTTCACAGATACGCAGTATTTT
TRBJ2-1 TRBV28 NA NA CASRQAGQSYNEQFF TGTGCCAGCCGTCAGGCGGGCCAGTCCTACAATGAGCAGTTCTTC
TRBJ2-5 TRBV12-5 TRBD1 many CASGSEDGTAQETQYF TGTGCTAGTGGTTCTGAAGACGGGACAGCGCAAGAGACCCAGTACTTC
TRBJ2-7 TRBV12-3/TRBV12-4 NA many CASSLANQGYEQYF TGTGCCAGCAGTTTAGCGAACCAGGGGTACGAGCAGTACTTC
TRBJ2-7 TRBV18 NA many CASSPPGRPYEQYF TGTGCCAGCAGTCCCCCGGGGAGACCCTACGAGCAGTACTTC
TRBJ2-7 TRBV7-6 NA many CASAVQDLKTYEQYF TGTGCCAGCGCCGTACAGGACCTAAAAACCTACGAGCAGTACTTC
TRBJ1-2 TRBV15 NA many CATSRGEGNYGYTF TGTGCCACCAGCAGAGGGGAAGGGAACTATGGCTACACCTTC
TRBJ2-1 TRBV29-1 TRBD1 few CSVGQGVDSYNEQFF TGCAGCGTGGGACAGGGGGTGGACTCCTACAATGAGCAGTTCTTC
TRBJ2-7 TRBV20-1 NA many CSARDKAELYEQYF TGCAGTGCTAGAGATAAGGCCGAACTATACGAGCAGTACTTC
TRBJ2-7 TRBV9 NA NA CASSVFYGAPTYEQYF TGTGCCAGCAGCGTTTTTTACGGGGCCCCAACCTACGAGCAGTACTTC
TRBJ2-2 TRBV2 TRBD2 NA CASRRLAESTGELFF TGTGCCAGCAGGAGACTAGCGGAGAGCACCGGGGAGCTGTTTTTT
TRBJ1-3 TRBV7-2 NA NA CASSRERGAGNTIYF TGTGCCAGCAGCCGAGAGAGGGGAGCCGGAAACACCATATATTTT
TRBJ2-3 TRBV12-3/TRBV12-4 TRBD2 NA CASTKLAGTDTQYF TGTGCCAGCACCAAACTAGCGGGCACAGATACGCAGTATTTT
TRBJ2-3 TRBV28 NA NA CASSLGPFMSTDTQYF TGTGCCAGCAGTTTAGGGCCGTTCATGAGCACAGATACGCAGTATTTT
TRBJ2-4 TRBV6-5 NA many CASSYSKENIQYF TGTGCCAGCAGTTACTCGAAAGAAAACATTCAGTACTTC
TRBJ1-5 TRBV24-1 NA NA CATSDRDHQPQHF TGTGCCACCAGTGATAGGGACCATCAGCCCCAGCATTTT
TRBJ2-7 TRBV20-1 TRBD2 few CSAGSGRAGGEQYF TGCAGTGCTGGAAGCGGGAGGGCCGGGGGGGAGCAGTACTTC
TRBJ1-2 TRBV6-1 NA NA CATSEGSTYGYTF TGTGCCACCAGTGAAGGGTCGACCTATGGCTACACCTTC
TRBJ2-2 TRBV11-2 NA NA CASSLDRTARSGELFF TGTGCCAGCAGCTTAGATCGGACGGCGAGGTCCGGGGAGCTGTTTTTT
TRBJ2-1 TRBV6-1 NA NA CASSPTGPNEQFF TGTGCCAGCAGTCCTACAGGGCCCAATGAGCAGTTCTTC
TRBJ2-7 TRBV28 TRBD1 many CASSPPGQGAKEQYF TGTGCCAGCAGTCCCCCGGGACAGGGGGCGAAGGAGCAGTACTTC
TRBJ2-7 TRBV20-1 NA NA CSAREPQRALEQYF TGCAGTGCTAGAGAGCCGCAGAGGGCTCTCGAGCAGTACTTC